These 10 T cell receptor beta chains came from one sample sequenced in a study of T cell responses to AZD1222 COVID-19 vaccine. This table comes from immunoSEQ multiplex PCR, and its TCRdb copy is limited to in-frame clones, with some not included. The sample records about 66,000 clones, over 75% being singletons. The source material was peripheral blood, sampled on day 0 of AZD1222 vaccination. The receptors here all came from an adult in good health.

The V call is TRBV4-3, the J call TRBJ1-1, with a weak D call TRBD1 (6 bases). The CDR3 consists of 14 residues. The V gene lost 0 bases and the J gene lost 8 bases, with 13 bases spanning the gap. Looked up from germline, CDR1 is LGHNA and CDR2 is YSLEER. The DNA of the CDR3 is TGCGCCAGCAGCCAAGAGAGGAGGGGGACCGAAGCTTTCTTT. Translation: CASSQERRGTEAFF.

The chain employs TRBV19 and TRBJ2-2; D might be TRBD1 (6 bases). The germline V gene has CDR1 LNHDA and CDR2 SQIVND (reference sequence). The CDR3 sequence is 15 residues long. Trimming cost V 1 base and J 5 bases, with 11 bases left between them. The CDR3 bases are TGTGCCAGTAGTATAGGCCATACAGGGACCGGGGAGCTGTTTTTT. Translation gives CASSIGHTGTGELFF.

CDR3 protein: CASSQGASVQETQYF. The CDR3 nucleotides are TGCGCCAGCAGCCAAGGAGCTAGCGTGCAAGAGACCCAGTACTTC. The V gene is TRBV4-1, the J gene TRBJ2-5; TRBD2 is a possible D gene (6 bases). Germline assignment: CDR1 MGHRA and CDR2 YSYEKL. The length of the CDR3 is 15 residues. V was shortened by 1 base and J by 2 bases, with 11 bases between the two germline ends.

This clone turned up a few times. This sequence joins TRBV6-2 or TRBV6-3 and TRBJ1-5; D ambiguous. Germline V gives CDR1 MNHEY, CDR2 SVGEGT. With 0 bases removed from V and 8 bases from J, the gap between germline ends came to 8 bases. The CDR3 is 13 residues long. The CDR3 coding sequence is TGTGCCAGCAGTTACTCCGAGGTTAAGCCCCAGCATTTT. Translation: CASSYSEVKPQHF.

The chain uses TRBV24-1 and TRBJ2-3, with 7 positions matching TRBD1. Germline V gene lookup returns CDR1 KGHDR and CDR2 SFDVKD. The CDR3 spans 16 residues. Trimming took 4 bases from V and 6 from J; bases not matched to a gene: 12. CDR3 DNA sequence: TGTGCCACCAGTGACCGACAGGGACGTTGGTCTGATACGCAGTATTTT. This codes for CATSDRQGRWSDTQYF.

This rearrangement joins TRBV19 to TRBJ1-5, with D possibly TRBD1 on 5 matching bases. The germline gives CDR1 LNHDA, CDR2 SQIVND (reference sequence). The V end was cut by 3 bases, the J end by 0 bases, with 9 bases between. The CDR3 covers 15 residues. The CDR3 loop is CASSIRRGSNQPQHF. CDR3 nucleotide sequence: TGTGCCAGTAGTATCCGTAGGGGTAGCAATCAGCCCCAGCATTTT.

The chain couples TRBV6-5 to TRBJ2-1, with TRBD2 as a possible D gene (7 bases). CDR3 size: 16 residues. The germline V and J ends were trimmed by 4 bases and 8 bases, with 21 bases remaining between them. The germline V gene has CDR1 MNHEY and CDR2 SVGAGI. The CDR3 DNA reads as TGTGCCAGCAGTTCCTCAACGGGGGGCCCCGGAGATGAGCAGTTCTTC. Translating it yields CASSSSTGGPGDEQFF.

The genes are TRBV19 and TRBJ2-2; TRBD2 aligns across 9 bases. CDR3 length equals 16 residues. Germline CDR1 reads LNHDA; CDR2 reads SQIVND (reference sequence). J was trimmed by 1 base and V by 7 bases; bases with no gene match: 7. CDR3 sequence: CASTRSGSLNTGELFF. CDR3 sequence (DNA): TGTGCCAGTACCCGTAGCGGGAGTTTGAACACCGGGGAGCTGTTTTTT.

V usage is TRBV9 and J usage is TRBJ2-7; D possibly uses TRBD1 or TRBD2 (5 bases each). Germline V lookup: CDR1 SGDLS, CDR2 YYNGEE. This CDR3 has 15 amino acids. With 0 bases removed from V and 6 bases from J, the gap between germline ends came to 16 bases. Here the CDR3 DNA reads TGTGCCAGCAGCGTAGATAGTACCGGGGCCTCCGAGCAGTACTTC. This encodes CASSVDSTGASEQYF.

The chain combines TRBV7-2 with TRBJ2-4; a possible D gene is TRBD2 (6 bases). Germline V CDR1 and CDR2: SGHTA, FQGNSA. CDR3 size: 14 residues. V was clipped by 1 base and J by 6 bases, with 10 bases between them. Written as DNA, the CDR3 is TGTGCCAGCAGCTTAGAGGGGCGGGGAAACATTCAGTACTTC. Translation: CASSLEGRGNIQYF.